The 18 T cell receptor beta chains below come from one sample, sequenced in a study of blood T cells in healthy people across ages. The authors ran a second PCR of roughly 6 to 12 cycles using a sample-barcoded 5' primer and a J-beta primer mix. One entry per CDR3 protein, called by TCRdb with MiXCR from the 5' RACE reads. The sample has a few hundred thousand distinct CDR3 sequences, 50% to 60% seen once. The specimen was blood. The receptors were gathered from a man aged 55 to 69 in good health.

This clonotype showed up many times. The chain carries TRBV6-2 or TRBV6-3 and TRBJ2-3; 10 nucleotides match TRBD2. J was trimmed by 1 base and V by 4 bases; bases with no gene match: 11. The CDR3 has 18 amino acids. Germline values: CDR1 MNHEY, CDR2 SVGEGT. The CDR3 reads CASSWLASGSPRTDTQYF. Written as DNA, the CDR3 is TGTGCCAGCAGTTGGTTGGCTAGCGGGAGTCCACGCACAGATACGCAGTATTTT.

The rearrangement uses TRBV5-1 and TRBJ1-1; 9 bases match TRBD1. V trimming: 4 bases; J trimming: 4 bases; junction bases outside the gene matches: 5. Germline loops: CDR1 SGHRS, CDR2 YFSETQ. The CDR3 runs to 14 residues. CDR3 amino acids: CASSKRQGGTEAFF. Here the CDR3 DNA reads TGCGCCAGCAGCAAAAGACAGGGGGGCACTGAAGCTTTCTTT.

V and J are TRBV4-1 and TRBJ2-6; no firm D call. The germline V gene has CDR1 MGHRA and CDR2 YSYEKL. The ends were cut back, 2 bases at V and 15 bases at J, with 17 bases in the middle. The CDR3 has 14 residues. The CDR3 here is CASSQLEMVAALTF. For the CDR3, the DNA is TGCGCCAGCAGCCAATTGGAGATGGTGGCCGCCCTGACTTTC.

This rearrangement joins TRBV27 to TRBJ2-6; D not certain. V lost 7 bases and J lost 0, with 10 bases in between. The V gene's germline CDR1 is MNHEY and CDR2 SMNVEV (reference sequence). The CDR3 sequence is 15 residues long. CDR3 loop: CASTPIGSGANVLTF. The DNA of the CDR3 is TGTGCCAGCACCCCAATAGGCTCTGGGGCCAACGTCCTGACTTTC.

Of note for this clonotype: One end of the junction does not line up with germline, which may come from a read error. V and J are TRBV4-1 and TRBJ1-4, with no clear D. From germline, CDR1 is MGHRA and CDR2 YSYEKL. This CDR3 is built from 15 residues. CDR3: CASGQERRANEKLFF. The CDR3 DNA reads as TGCGCCAGCGGCCAAGAGAGACGAGCTAATGAAAAACTGTTTTTT.

This chain uses TRBV6-6 with TRBJ2-7; D gene unclear. The CDR3 consists of 14 residues. Germline loops: CDR1 MNHNY, CDR2 SVGAGI (reference sequence). V shed 2 bases and J shed 6 bases, with 14 bases lying between them. The CDR3 DNA follows: TGTGCCAGCAGTTACGGGCAACAGACGGCCGAGCAGTACTTC. It translates to CASSYGQQTAEQYF.

The CDR3 sequence: CASSPSGKGYNEQFF. The DNA of the CDR3 is TGTGCCAGCAGTCCAAGCGGGAAGGGTTACAATGAGCAGTTCTTC. This chain connects TRBV28 to TRBJ2-1; 7 bases agree with TRBD2. Germline V gives CDR1 MDHEN, CDR2 SYDVKM. J lost 4 bases, V lost 5 bases, and 8 bases had no gene match. The CDR3 contains 15 residues. Supplemented by reference TRBV28 and TRBJ2-1, the full variable domain reads DVKVTQSSRYLVKRTGEKVFLECVQDMDHENMFWYRQDPGLGLRLIYFSYDVKMKEKGDIPEGYSVSREKKERFSLILESASTNQTSMYLCASSPSGKGYNEQFFGPGTRLTVL.

The table lists this clonotype with a count of one. The chain links TRBV10-3 to TRBJ2-3; 8 positions agree with TRBD1. Looked up from germline, CDR1 is ENHRY and CDR2 is SYGVKD. The CDR3 has 15 amino acids. Trimming removed 2 bases from V and 5 bases from J; junction bases left unmatched: 6. This chain's CDR3 is CAISERQGAGDTQYF. CDR3 DNA: TGTGCCATCAGTGAGCGCCAGGGGGCCGGAGATACGCAGTATTTT.

The V call is TRBV20-1, the J call TRBJ1-2; 9 bases line up with TRBD1. In germline, CDR1 is DFQATT, CDR2 SNEGSKA (reference sequence). There are 16 residues in the CDR3. V dropped 5 bases and J dropped 5; count of bases not matched to a gene: 15. The CDR3 is CSAYRGPSPTRYGYTF. The CDR3 DNA reads TGCAGTGCTTACAGGGGGCCCAGCCCGACGCGGTATGGCTACACCTTC.

The rearrangement joins TRBV12-3 or TRBV12-4 to TRBJ2-5; D might be TRBD2 (6 bases). With 3 bases removed from V and 4 bases from J, the gap between germline ends came to 21 bases. CDR3 length: 17 amino acids. CDR3 loop: CASSLGNPGRRGETQYF. The CDR3 DNA sequence: TGTGCCAGCAGTTTGGGCAACCCGGGACGGAGGGGAGAGACCCAGTACTTC.

J is TRBJ2-3 and V is TRBV10-3; D is perhaps TRBD2 (6 bases). This CDR3 comprises 13 residues. The V gene lost 7 bases and the J gene lost 0 bases, with 8 bases spanning the gap. Germline CDR1 is ENHRY and CDR2 is SYGVKD. CDR3 DNA sequence: TGTGCCATCATGGCGGGAAGCACAGATACGCAGTATTTT. Its protein is CAIMAGSTDTQYF.

The chain has TRBV5-6 and TRBJ1-2; 7 nucleotides agree with TRBD1. CDR3 size: 15 residues. Trimming cost V 4 bases and J 8 bases; bases outside gene matches: 14. In germline, CDR1 is SGHDT, CDR2 YYEEEE. Here the CDR3 DNA reads TGTGCCAGCAGCACAACAGGGGATTCGGACTGGGGCTACACCTTC. The encoded protein is CASSTTGDSDWGYTF.

This clonotype was found a few times. The chain combines TRBV5-1 with TRBJ2-7; D is ambiguous. V shed 0 bases and J shed 0 bases, with 7 bases lying between them. CDR3 length: 14 amino acids. CDR1 and CDR2 (germline): SGHRS, YFSETQ. CDR3 bases: TGCGCCAGCAGCTTGGAGATGAGCTCCTACGAGCAGTACTTC. Translation: CASSLEMSSYEQYF.

V and J are TRBV28 and TRBJ2-5, with 9 bases lining up with TRBD1. The length of the CDR3 is 12 residues. V gave up 5 bases and J gave up 12 bases; unmatched junction bases: 7. Germline V lookup: CDR1 MDHEN, CDR2 SYDVKM. The CDR3 region has the DNA TGTGCCAGCAGTATCCCACAGGGGGCGAAGTACTTC. It codes for CASSIPQGAKYF.

The rearrangement uses TRBV9 and TRBJ2-5, with 9 bases fitting TRBD2. CDR3 size: 15 residues. After removal of 0 bases from V and 4 bases from J, the junction contained 4 bases not matched to a gene. Germline V gives CDR1 SGDLS, CDR2 YYNGEE. This CDR3 reads CASSVEAGGPETQYF. The CDR3 nucleotides are TGTGCCAGCAGCGTAGAGGCGGGAGGGCCAGAGACCCAGTACTTC.

This clonotype was seen a few times. The genes are TRBV5-4 and TRBJ1-2; D unresolved. Trimming cost V 1 base and J 2 bases, with 12 bases left between them. Per germline, CDR1 SGHNT and CDR2 YYREEE (reference sequence). CDR3 length: 15 amino acids. The CDR3 here is CASSLRRNWNYGYTF. In DNA, the CDR3 is TGTGCCAGCAGCTTGAGGAGGAACTGGAACTATGGCTACACCTTC.

This rearrangement joins TRBV15 to TRBJ2-6; no firm D call. The CDR3 consists of 15 residues. Deletions cut 6 bases from V and 2 bases from J, with 11 bases between. Per germline, CDR1 LNHNV and CDR2 YYDKDF (reference sequence). DNA of the CDR3: TGTGCCACCAGTAAGATAGGGCCTGGGGCCAACGTCCTGACTTTC. This codes for CATSKIGPGANVLTF.

The table lists this clonotype with a few counts. The chain combines TRBV5-1 with TRBJ2-3; D remains unclear. V was clipped by 4 bases and J by 3 bases, with 18 bases between them. The CDR3 has 16 amino acids. CDR1 is SGHRS, CDR2 YFSETQ, per germline. CDR3 sequence (DNA): TGCGCCAGCAGCCAAAACCCCGTCGGAGCGACAGATACGCAGTATTTT. It yields the protein CASSQNPVGATDTQYF.